The 3 T cell receptor beta chains below all came from one sample that was sequenced in a study of Graves' ophthalmopathy and Graves' hyperthyroidism. RNA transcripts served as template for amplifying TCR beta CDR3 sequences. HTBI-primed first-round RT-PCR preceded second-round multiplex PCR. TCRdb reprocessed the multiplex PCR reads via MiXCR and lists one record per CDR3 protein. This table holds 500,000 to 600,000 distinct CDR3 sequences, about 35% found once. The material sequenced was peripheral blood or thyroid tissue (not recorded which). These receptors were obtained from an adult man with Graves' hyperthyroidism.

This sequence joins TRBV2 and TRBJ1-5; D not resolved. Per germline, CDR1 SNHLY and CDR2 FYNNEI. CDR3 size: 12 residues. The CDR3 nucleotides read TGTGCTAGTGCAGCACCTAATCAGCCCCAGCATTTT. It codes for CASAAPNQPQHF.

On this clonotype: Sequence at one end of the junction differs from germline and may be a read error. This chain links TRBV9 with TRBJ1-5; 12 bases agree with TRBD1. This CDR3 region has 15 residues. The V gene's germline CDR1 is SGDLS and CDR2 YYNGEE. CDR3 nucleotides: TGTGCCAGCAGCTCGTCCCGGGACAGGGGGCAGCCCCGGCATTTT. It yields the protein CASSSSRDRGQPRHF.

This clonotype showed up just a few times. The chain carries TRBV7-8 and TRBJ1-2, with a possible D match to TRBD1 (5 bases). CDR1 and CDR2 from the germline V gene are SGHVS and FQNEAQ. This CDR3 contains 17 residues. Trimming pared 6 bases from V and 4 bases from J, leaving 24 bases between. CDR3 sequence: CASRPIPGLSRTYGYTF. The CDR3 nucleotides are TGTGCCAGCAGGCCAATTCCGGGACTTTCACGAACCTATGGCTACACCTTC.